Following are 9 T cell receptor beta chains from one sample sequenced in a study of control samples from healthy donors and cancer patients. Clones were read by immunoSEQ multiplex PCR, and TCRdb kept only the in-frame ones, dropping some. Among more than 9,500 clones, 88% were seen once, and the ten largest hold 2.5% to 3.5%. Sequenced input: formalin-fixed, paraffin-embedded tissue. These receptors all stem from a male donor with melanoma.

CDR3: CASSLASYNEQFF. In nucleotides, the CDR3 is TGTGCCAGCAGCTTAGCCTCCTACAATGAGCAGTTCTTC. The chain joins TRBV11-2 to TRBJ2-1, with D unclear. CDR3 length: 13 amino acids. Germline-derived CDR1 and CDR2 are SGHAT and FQNNGV. Deletions cut 1 base from V and 0 bases from J, with 1 base between.

This chain uses TRBV19 with TRBJ1-5; perhaps TRBD1 as D (5 bases). In germline, CDR1 is LNHDA, CDR2 SQIVND (reference sequence). The CDR3 extends over 14 amino acids. V lost 6 bases and J 4 bases, leaving 13 bases between the germline ends. CDR3 bases: TGTGCCAGTAGGCCCGCGGGGGGAAATCAGCCCCAGCATTTT. It translates to CASRPAGGNQPQHF.

The chain uses TRBV27 and TRBJ2-7; 7 bases agree with TRBD2. This CDR3 comprises 16 residues. The germline CDR1 and CDR2 sequences are MNHEY and SMNVEV (reference sequence). V was clipped by 1 base and J by 0 bases; unmatched bases: 6. CDR3 nucleotide sequence: TGTGCCAGCAGTTTATGGGCCGGGGGGAGCTCCTACGAGCAGTACTTC. Protein sequence: CASSLWAGGSSYEQYF.

This rearrangement joins TRBV7-2 to TRBJ2-3; 13 bases match TRBD2. V lost 2 bases, J lost 2 bases, and 4 bases stayed unmatched. The CDR3 length is 17 residues. CDR1 SGHTA and CDR2 FQGNSA come from the germline V gene. The CDR3 DNA reads TGTGCCAGCAGCTTAAGTACTAGCGGGAGGGCCACAGATACGCAGTATTTT. Amino acid sequence: CASSLSTSGRATDTQYF.

The rearrangement joins TRBV2 to TRBJ1-1; 8 nucleotides agree with TRBD1. There are 14 residues in the CDR3. Losses at the gene ends were 6 bases for V and 1 base for J; bases not matched to a gene: 4. The germline V gene has CDR1 SNHLY and CDR2 FYNNEI. CDR3 in amino acids: CASSGQGSNTEAFF. As DNA, the CDR3 is TGTGCCAGCAGCGGACAGGGCTCGAACACTGAAGCTTTCTTT. Using reference TRBV2 and TRBJ1-1 for the parts outside the CDR3, the full variable domain is EPEVTQTPSHQVTQMGQEVILRCVPISNHLYFYWYRQILGQKVEFLVSFYNNEISEKSEIFDDQFSVERPDGSNFTLKIRSTKLEDSAMYFCASSGQGSNTEAFFGQGTRLTVV.

The chain has TRBV5-4 and TRBJ2-7; D is perhaps TRBD1 (6 bases). Between the trimmed V and J ends, which lost 4 bases and 3 bases, there was a span of 14 bases. Looked up from germline, CDR1 is SGHNT and CDR2 is YYREEE (reference sequence). CDR3 length equals 14 residues. The CDR3 DNA follows: TGTGCCAGCAGCCAACAGGGCAGCCACTACGAGCAGTACTTC. As protein: CASSQQGSHYEQYF.

The rearrangement links TRBV5-1 to TRBJ2-3; D is unresolved. Germline CDR1 is SGHRS and CDR2 is YFSETQ. The CDR3 loop spans 12 amino acids. Trimming took off 3 bases at V and 2 bases at J, with 4 bases between the two ends. CDR3 protein: CASSSHTDTQYF. As DNA, the CDR3 is TGCGCCAGCAGCTCACACACAGATACGCAGTATTTT.

J is TRBJ2-1 and V is TRBV11-1, with 7 nucleotides matching TRBD2. Germline CDR1 and CDR2: SGHAT and FQDESV (reference sequence). The CDR3 runs 15 residues. Trimming removed 0 bases from V and 1 base from J; junction bases left unmatched: 0. CDR3 sequence: CASSLAGGSYNEQFF. The CDR3 nucleotides read TGTGCCAGCAGCTTAGCGGGAGGGTCCTACAATGAGCAGTTCTTC.

This chain connects TRBV4-3 to TRBJ2-1; 7 nucleotides line up with TRBD1. The ends lost 4 bases at V and 4 bases at J; junction bases unmatched: 16. The germline V gene has CDR1 LGHNA and CDR2 YSLEER. This CDR3 comprises 18 residues. For the CDR3, the DNA is TGCGCCAGCAGCCTAGAAATGTCCGGGACAGTTATTTACAATGAGCAGTTCTTC. Protein: CASSLEMSGTVIYNEQFF.